Following are 5 T cell receptor beta chains from one sample sequenced in a study of PD-L1 blockade in urothelial cancer. Only in-frame clones appear in the TCRdb table, and some are missing; sequencing was by immunoSEQ multiplex PCR. In the table there are about 50,000 clones, roughly 80% of which are singletons. Time point: peripheral blood 6 weeks after treatment start. The specimen comprised PBMCs, sampled around atezolizumab (anti-PD-L1) treatment. These receptors were collected from a man aged 70-80 years with urothelial cancer.

This clone has at least ten counts. The chain couples TRBV4-2 to TRBJ1-4; a weak D match, TRBD1 (5 bases). V gave up 2 bases and J gave up 5 bases, with 9 bases separating them. The CDR3 is made up of 14 amino acids. From germline, CDR1 is LGHNA and CDR2 YNFKEQ. This chain's CDR3 is CASSQIQENEKLFF. CDR3 nucleotides: TGTGCCAGCAGCCAAATACAGGAAAATGAAAAACTGTTTTTT.

Only a few counts were recorded for this clone. The CDR3 sequence: CASSMTGVDIQYF. CDR3 nucleotides: TGTGCCAGTAGTATGACAGGGGTGGACATTCAGTACTTC. The chain uses TRBV19 and TRBJ2-4, with 8 nucleotides matching TRBD1. Germline CDR1 and CDR2: LNHDA and SQIVND (reference sequence). J gave up 8 bases and V 3 bases, and 3 bases lay outside the gene matches. The CDR3 spans 13 residues.

The chain has TRBV28 and TRBJ2-2, with 7 positions matching TRBD2. The V and J ends lost 6 bases and 5 bases, in that order; junction bases with no gene match: 12. Looked up from germline, CDR1 is MDHEN and CDR2 is SYDVKM. The CDR3 spans 16 residues. The CDR3 loop is CASRGLQGGLTGELFF. The CDR3 DNA follows: TGTGCCAGCAGGGGGCTGCAGGGAGGGCTTACCGGGGAGCTGTTTTTT.

The chain is built from TRBV30 and TRBJ2-1; D is perhaps TRBD2 (6 bases). Germline CDR1 GTSNPN, CDR2 SVGIG (reference sequence). This CDR3 has 15 residues. V lost 3 bases to trimming and J lost 4 bases, with 16 bases between them. The CDR3 DNA sequence: TGTGCCTGGAGCTCGGGGGAGGCCCCGTACAATGAGCAGTTCTTC. As protein: CAWSSGEAPYNEQFF.

The CDR3 nucleotides are TGTGCCTGGAGTACCCCCGTCCCTACTCCGAATCAGCCCCAGCATTTT. The encoded protein is CAWSTPVPTPNQPQHF. V gene TRBV30 combines with J gene TRBJ1-5; unclear D gene. V was clipped by 2 bases and J by 4 bases, with 18 bases between them. This CDR3 contains 16 residues. Germline loops: CDR1 GTSNPN, CDR2 SVGIG (reference sequence).